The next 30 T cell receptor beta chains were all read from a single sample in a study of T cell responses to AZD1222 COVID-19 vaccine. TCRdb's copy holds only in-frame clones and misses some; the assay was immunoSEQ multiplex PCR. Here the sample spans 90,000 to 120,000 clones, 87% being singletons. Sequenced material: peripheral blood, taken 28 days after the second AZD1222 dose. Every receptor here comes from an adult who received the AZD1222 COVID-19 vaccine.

CDR3 DNA: TGCGCCAGCAGCGCCCGGGACACAGCGGGGTTGCAGTACTTC. Amino acid sequence: CASSARDTAGLQYF. The chain employs TRBV4-1 and TRBJ2-7, with a weak D call TRBD2 (7 bases). V was trimmed by 5 bases and J by 9 bases, leaving 20 bases between them. The CDR3 spans 14 residues. CDR1 and CDR2 from the germline V gene are MGHRA and YSYEKL.

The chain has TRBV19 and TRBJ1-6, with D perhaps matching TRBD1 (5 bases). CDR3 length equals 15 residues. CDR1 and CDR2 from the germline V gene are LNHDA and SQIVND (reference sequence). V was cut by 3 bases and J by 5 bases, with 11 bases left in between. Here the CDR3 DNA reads TGTGCCAGTAGTATGGCAGGGCAGAATAATTCACCCCTCCACTTT. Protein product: CASSMAGQNNSPLHF.

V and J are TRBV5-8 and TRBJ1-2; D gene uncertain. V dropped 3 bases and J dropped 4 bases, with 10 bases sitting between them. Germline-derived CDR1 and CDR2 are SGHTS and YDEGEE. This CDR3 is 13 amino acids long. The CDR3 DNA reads TGTGCCAGCAGCTCCCGAAGAGGCTATGGCTACACCTTC. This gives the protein CASSSRRGYGYTF.

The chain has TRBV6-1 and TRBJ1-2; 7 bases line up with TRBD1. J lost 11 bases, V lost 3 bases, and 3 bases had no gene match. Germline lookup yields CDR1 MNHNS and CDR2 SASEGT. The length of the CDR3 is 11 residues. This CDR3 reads CASSDRQGYTF. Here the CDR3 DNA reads TGTGCCAGCAGTGATCGACAGGGTTACACCTTC.

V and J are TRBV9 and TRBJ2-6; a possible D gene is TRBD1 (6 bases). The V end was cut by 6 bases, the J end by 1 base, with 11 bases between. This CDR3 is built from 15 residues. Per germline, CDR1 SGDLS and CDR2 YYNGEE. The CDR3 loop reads CASTPTGSGANVLTF. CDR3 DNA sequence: TGTGCCAGCACCCCGACAGGTTCTGGGGCCAACGTCCTGACTTTC.

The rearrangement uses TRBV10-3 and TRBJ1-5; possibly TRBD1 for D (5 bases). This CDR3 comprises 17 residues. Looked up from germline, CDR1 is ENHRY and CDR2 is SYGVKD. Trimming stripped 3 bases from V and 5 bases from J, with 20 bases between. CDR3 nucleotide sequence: TGTGCCATCAGTGACATACCGGGCCTTAAAGGGGATCAGCCCCAGCATTTT. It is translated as CAISDIPGLKGDQPQHF.

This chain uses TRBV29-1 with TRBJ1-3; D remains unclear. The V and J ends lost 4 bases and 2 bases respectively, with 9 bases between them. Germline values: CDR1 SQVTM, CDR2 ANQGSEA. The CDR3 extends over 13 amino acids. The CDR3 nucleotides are TGCAGCGTTGCAGAGGGTACTGGAAACACCATATATTTT. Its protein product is CSVAEGTGNTIYF.

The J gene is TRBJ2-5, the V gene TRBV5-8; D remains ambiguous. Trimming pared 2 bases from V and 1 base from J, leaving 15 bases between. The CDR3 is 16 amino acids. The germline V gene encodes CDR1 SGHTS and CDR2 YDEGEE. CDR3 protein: CASSLGTSQFQETQYF. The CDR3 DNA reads TGTGCCAGCAGCTTAGGCACCAGCCAATTCCAAGAGACCCAGTACTTC.

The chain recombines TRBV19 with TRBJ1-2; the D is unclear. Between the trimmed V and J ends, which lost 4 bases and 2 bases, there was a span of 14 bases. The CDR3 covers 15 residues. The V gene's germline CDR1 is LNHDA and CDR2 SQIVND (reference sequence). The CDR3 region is CASSTQDINNYGYTF. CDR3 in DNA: TGTGCCAGTAGTACCCAAGACATAAACAACTATGGCTACACCTTC.

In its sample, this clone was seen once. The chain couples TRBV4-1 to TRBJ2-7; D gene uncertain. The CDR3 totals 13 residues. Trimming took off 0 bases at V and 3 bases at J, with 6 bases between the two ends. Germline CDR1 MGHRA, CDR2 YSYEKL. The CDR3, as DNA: TGCGCCAGCAGCCAAGATACATACTACGAGCAGTACTTC. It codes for CASSQDTYYEQYF.

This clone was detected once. The CDR3 sequence: CASSFRVQGETQYF. In DNA, the CDR3 is TGTGCCAGCAGTTTCCGGGTCCAGGGGGAGACCCAGTACTTC. V is TRBV6-5 and J is TRBJ2-5; D is perhaps TRBD1 (6 bases). Germline V CDR1 and CDR2: MNHEY, SVGAGI. Trimming shortened V by 4 bases and J by 5 bases, and 14 bases separated the two germline ends. This CDR3 has 14 residues.

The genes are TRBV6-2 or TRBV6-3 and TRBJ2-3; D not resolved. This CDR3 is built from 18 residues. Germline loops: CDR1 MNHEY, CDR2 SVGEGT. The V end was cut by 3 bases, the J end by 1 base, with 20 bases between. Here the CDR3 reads CASSYNLHGPTGTDTQYF. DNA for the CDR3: TGTGCCAGCAGTTATAACCTCCATGGACCAACAGGCACAGATACGCAGTATTTT.

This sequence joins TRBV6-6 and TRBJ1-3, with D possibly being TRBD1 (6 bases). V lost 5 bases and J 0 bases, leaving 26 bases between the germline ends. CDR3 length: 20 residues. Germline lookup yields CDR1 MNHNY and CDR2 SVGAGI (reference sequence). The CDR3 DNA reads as TGTGCCAGCAGTCCCAGTCCCGGGACATACTCCTCTAGCTCTGGAAACACCATATATTTT. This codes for CASSPSPGTYSSSSGNTIYF.

The CDR3, as DNA: TGCGCCAGCAGCCTGACAGGGGGACTGTGGGACGAGCAGTACTTC. It is translated as CASSLTGGLWDEQYF. The gene calls are TRBV5-1 and TRBJ2-7; 9 bases align to TRBD1. From germline, CDR1 is SGHRS and CDR2 YFSETQ. Losses at the gene ends were 4 bases for V and 5 bases for J; bases not matched to a gene: 10. This CDR3 has 15 residues.

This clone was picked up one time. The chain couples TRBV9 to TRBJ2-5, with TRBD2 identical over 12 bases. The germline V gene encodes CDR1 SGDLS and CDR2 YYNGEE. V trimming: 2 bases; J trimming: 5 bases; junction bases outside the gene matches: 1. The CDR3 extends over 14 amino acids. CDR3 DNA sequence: TGTGCCAGCAGCGTGGGGACTAGCGGGGAGACCCAGTACTTC. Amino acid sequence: CASSVGTSGETQYF. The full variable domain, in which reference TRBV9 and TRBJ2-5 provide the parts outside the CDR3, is DSGVTQTPKHLITATGQRVTLRCSPRSGDLSVYWYQQSLDQGLQFLIQYYNGEERAKGNILERFSAQQFPDLHSELNLSSLELGDSALYFCASSVGTSGETQYFGPGTRLLVL.

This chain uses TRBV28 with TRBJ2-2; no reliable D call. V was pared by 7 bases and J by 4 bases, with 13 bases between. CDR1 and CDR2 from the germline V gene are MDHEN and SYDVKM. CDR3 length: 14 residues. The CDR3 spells CASISPLGTGELFF. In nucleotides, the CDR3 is TGTGCCAGCATATCACCCCTGGGCACCGGGGAGCTGTTTTTT.

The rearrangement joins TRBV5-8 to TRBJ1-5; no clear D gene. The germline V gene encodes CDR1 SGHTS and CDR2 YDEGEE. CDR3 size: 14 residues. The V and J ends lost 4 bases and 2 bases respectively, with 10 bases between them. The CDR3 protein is CASSPRTGNQPQHF. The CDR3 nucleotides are TGTGCCAGCAGCCCACGGACTGGCAATCAGCCCCAGCATTTT.

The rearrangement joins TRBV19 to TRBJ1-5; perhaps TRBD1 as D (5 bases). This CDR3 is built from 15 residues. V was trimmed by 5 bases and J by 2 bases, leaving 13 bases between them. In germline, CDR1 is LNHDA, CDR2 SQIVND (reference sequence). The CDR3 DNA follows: TGTGCCAGTAGTCCCGGGGGGTTCGGCAATCAGCCCCAGCATTTT. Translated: CASSPGGFGNQPQHF.

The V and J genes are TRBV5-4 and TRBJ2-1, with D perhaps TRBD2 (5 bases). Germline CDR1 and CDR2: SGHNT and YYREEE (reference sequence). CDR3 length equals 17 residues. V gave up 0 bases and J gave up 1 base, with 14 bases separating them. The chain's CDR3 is CASSLGGSGLSYNEQFF. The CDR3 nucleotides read TGTGCCAGCAGCTTGGGAGGGAGCGGCCTTTCCTACAATGAGCAGTTCTTC.

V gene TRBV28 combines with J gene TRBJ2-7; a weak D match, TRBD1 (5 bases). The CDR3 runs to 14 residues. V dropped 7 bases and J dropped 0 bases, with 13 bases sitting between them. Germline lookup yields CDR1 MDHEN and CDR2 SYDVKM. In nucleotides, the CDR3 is TGTGCCAGCACTATCCAGGGTAGCTCCTACGAGCAGTACTTC. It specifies CASTIQGSSYEQYF.

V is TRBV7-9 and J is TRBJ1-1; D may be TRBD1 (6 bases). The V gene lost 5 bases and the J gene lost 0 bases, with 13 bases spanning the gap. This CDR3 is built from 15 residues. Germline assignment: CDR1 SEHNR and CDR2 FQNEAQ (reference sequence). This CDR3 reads CASSRTATLNTEAFF. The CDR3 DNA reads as TGTGCCAGCAGCAGGACAGCTACTTTGAACACTGAAGCTTTCTTT. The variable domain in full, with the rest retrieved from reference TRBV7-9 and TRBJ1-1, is DTGVSQNPRHKITKRGQNVTFRCDPISEHNRLYWYRQTLGQGPEFLTYFQNEAQLEKSRLLSDRFSAERPKGSFSTLEIQRTEQGDSAMYLCASSRTATLNTEAFFGQGTRLTVV.

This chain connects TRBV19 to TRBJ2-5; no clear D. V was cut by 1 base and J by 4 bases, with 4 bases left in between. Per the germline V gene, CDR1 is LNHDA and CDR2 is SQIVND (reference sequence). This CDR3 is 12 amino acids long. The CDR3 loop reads CASSIAGETQYF. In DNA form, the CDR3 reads TGTGCCAGTAGTATAGCCGGAGAGACCCAGTACTTC.

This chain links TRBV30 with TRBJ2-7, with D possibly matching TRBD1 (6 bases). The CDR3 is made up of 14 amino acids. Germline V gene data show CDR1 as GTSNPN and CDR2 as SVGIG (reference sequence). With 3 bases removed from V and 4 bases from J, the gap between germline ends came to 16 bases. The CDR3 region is CAWSDLGQSYEQYF. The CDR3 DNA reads TGTGCCTGGAGCGACCTCGGACAGAGTTACGAGCAGTACTTC.

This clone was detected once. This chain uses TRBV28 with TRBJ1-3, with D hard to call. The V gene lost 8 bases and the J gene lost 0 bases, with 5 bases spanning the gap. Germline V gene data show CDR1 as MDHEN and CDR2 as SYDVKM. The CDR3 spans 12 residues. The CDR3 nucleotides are TGTGCCAGCGGCTCCTCTGGAAACACCATATATTTT. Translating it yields CASGSSGNTIYF.

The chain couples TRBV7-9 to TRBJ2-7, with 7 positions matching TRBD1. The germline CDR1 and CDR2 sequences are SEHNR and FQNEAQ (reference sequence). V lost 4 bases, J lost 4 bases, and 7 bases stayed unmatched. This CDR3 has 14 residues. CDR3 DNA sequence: TGTGCCAGCAGCTCCATCAGGGGGATGTACGAGCAGTACTTC. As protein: CASSSIRGMYEQYF.

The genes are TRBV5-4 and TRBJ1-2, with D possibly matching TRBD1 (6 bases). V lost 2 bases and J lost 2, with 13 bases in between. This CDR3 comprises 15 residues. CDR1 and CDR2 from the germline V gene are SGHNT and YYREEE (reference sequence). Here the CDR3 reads CASSFPGVRNYGYTF. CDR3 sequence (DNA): TGTGCCAGCAGCTTCCCAGGGGTACGAAACTATGGCTACACCTTC.

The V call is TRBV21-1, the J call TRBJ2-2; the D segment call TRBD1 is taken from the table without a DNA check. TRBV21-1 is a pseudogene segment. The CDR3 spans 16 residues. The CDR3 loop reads CASTLIRQAGTGELFF. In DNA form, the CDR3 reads TGTGCCAGCACCCTCATTCGACAGGCGGGCACCGGGGAGCTGTTTTTT.

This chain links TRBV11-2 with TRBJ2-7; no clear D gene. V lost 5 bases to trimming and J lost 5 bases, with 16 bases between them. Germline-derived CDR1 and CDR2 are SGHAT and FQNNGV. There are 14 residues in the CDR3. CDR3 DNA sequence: TGTGCCAGCAGCCCAACCGGGCTCGGGCACGAGCAGTACTTC. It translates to CASSPTGLGHEQYF.

The DNA for the CDR3 is TGTGCCAGCAGTTTCTCCCTCCGGGACAGGGGGTGGAACTATGGCTACACCTTC. Translation: CASSFSLRDRGWNYGYTF. The chain combines TRBV28 with TRBJ1-2; TRBD1 matches at 11 bases. CDR3 length equals 18 residues. The V gene's germline CDR1 is MDHEN and CDR2 SYDVKM. The V segment lost 3 bases and the J segment 2 bases; nucleotides outside the gene matches: 11.

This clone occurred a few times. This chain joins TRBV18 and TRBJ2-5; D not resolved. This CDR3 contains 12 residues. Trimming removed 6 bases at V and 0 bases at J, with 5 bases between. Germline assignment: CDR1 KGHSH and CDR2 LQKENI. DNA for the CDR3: TGTGCCAGCTCCCAGTACCAAGAGACCCAGTACTTC. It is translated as CASSQYQETQYF.